These 24 T cell receptor beta chains were sequenced from one sample in a study of T-cell reconstitution after alpha-beta-depleted transplantation in children. TCRbeta library construction was performed incorporating unique molecular identifiers. TCRdb re-called the PCR reads through MiXCR, storing one row per CDR3 protein. The sample has about 100,000 distinct CDR3 sequences, 7.5% to 9.5% seen once. The material sequenced was PBMCs, taken before TCRalphabeta/CD19-depleted stem cell transplant. The origin of the receptors is a boy between 2 and 10 years old with acute lymphoblastic leukemia, due to receive a stem cell transplant.

In its sample, this clonotype was seen many times. The chain carries TRBV12-3 or TRBV12-4 and TRBJ2-1; TRBD1 might be the D (6 bases). The V and J ends lost 6 bases and 5 bases respectively, with 17 bases between them. CDR3 size: 15 residues. CDR3 in amino acids: CASRPTGSSDNEQFF. CDR3 sequence (DNA): TGTGCCAGCAGGCCTACAGGGAGTTCGGACAATGAGCAGTTCTTC.

V and J are TRBV27 and TRBJ2-6; no clear D. This CDR3 has 13 amino acids. V lost 5 bases and J lost 0, with 2 bases in between. CDR1 and CDR2 from the germline V gene are MNHEY and SMNVEV (reference sequence). For the CDR3, the DNA is TGTGCCAGCAGTATCTCTGGGGCCAACGTCCTGACTTTC. Its protein product is CASSISGANVLTF.

This clonotype was detected ten times or more. V gene TRBV27 combines with J gene TRBJ2-7; the D call may be TRBD1 or TRBD2 (6 bases each). The CDR3 has 16 residues. Germline V gives CDR1 MNHEY, CDR2 SMNVEV (reference sequence). V shed 0 bases and J shed 0 bases, with 12 bases lying between them. CDR3 nucleotide sequence: TGTGCCAGCAGTTTATCGAGGGGGGACCTCTCCTACGAGCAGTACTTC. The encoded protein is CASSLSRGDLSYEQYF.

This clonotype has only a few counts. The genes are TRBV19 and TRBJ1-4; tentatively, D is TRBD1 (5 bases). The CDR3 is 14 residues long. V lost 7 bases and J 8 bases, leaving 17 bases between the germline ends. The germline V gene has CDR1 LNHDA and CDR2 SQIVND (reference sequence). The CDR3 DNA is TGTGCCAGTAAGAGGCAGGGTATTTGGGAAAAACTGTTTTTT. This translates into CASKRQGIWEKLFF.

The chain combines TRBV9 with TRBJ2-2; possible D gene TRBD2, 6 bases. Trimming left V 5 bases short and J 1 base short, with 6 bases between. This CDR3 contains 13 residues. In germline, CDR1 is SGDLS, CDR2 YYNGEE. DNA of the CDR3: TGTGCCAGCAGGGGGGGGAACACCGGGGAGCTGTTTTTT. Residues: CASRGGNTGELFF. Drawing the rest from reference TRBV9 and TRBJ2-2, the complete variable domain is DSGVTQTPKHLITATGQRVTLRCSPRSGDLSVYWYQQSLDQGLQFLIQYYNGEERAKGNILERFSAQQFPDLHSELNLSSLELGDSALYFCASRGGNTGELFFGEGSRLTVL.

This clonotype occurred many times. V gene TRBV4-1 combines with J gene TRBJ2-3; 10 bases are a match to TRBD1. The CDR3 is 17 amino acids. Germline CDR1 and CDR2: MGHRA and YSYEKL. V trimming: 0 bases; J trimming: 4 bases; junction bases outside the gene matches: 7. CDR3 nucleotides: TGCGCCAGCAGCCAAGAACCGGGACAGGGGTTCGCAGATACGCAGTATTTT. It translates to CASSQEPGQGFADTQYF.

This clonotype was recorded at least ten times. The V call is TRBV20-1, the J call TRBJ2-7, with D possibly being TRBD1 (6 bases). The CDR3 is 15 amino acids. Germline V gene data show CDR1 as DFQATT and CDR2 as SNEGSKA (reference sequence). The V gene lost 3 bases and the J gene lost 5 bases, with 20 bases spanning the gap. The CDR3 coding sequence is TGCAGTGCTAGTGCTACCACAGGGAGCGCAGACGAGCAGTACTTC. Translation: CSASATTGSADEQYF.

This clonotype was found many times. The rearrangement uses TRBV9 and TRBJ2-1, with TRBD2 identical over 10 bases. With 0 bases clipped from V and 4 bases from J, the junction kept 10 bases outside the gene matches. The CDR3 extends over 18 amino acids. CDR1 is SGDLS and CDR2 is YYNGEE in the germline V gene. CDR3 nucleotide sequence: TGTGCCAGCAGCGTAGAGGCCAGGACTAGCGGATATTACAATGAGCAGTTCTTC. It encodes CASSVEARTSGYYNEQFF.

This clonotype was counted at least ten times. The genes are TRBV5-1 and TRBJ2-7; maybe TRBD1 (6 bases). Trimming cost V 2 bases and J 0 bases, with 15 bases left between them. Germline CDR1 reads SGHRS; CDR2 reads YFSETQ. This CDR3 has 16 residues. Written as DNA, the CDR3 is TGCGCCAGCAGCTTCGATGAGACAGGTATCTCCTACGAGCAGTACTTC. Translated: CASSFDETGISYEQYF.

This clonotype was observed at least ten times. This chain links TRBV29-1 with TRBJ2-1; D unresolved. V was shortened by 7 bases and J by 0 bases, with 13 bases between the two germline ends. Germline CDR1 reads SQVTM; CDR2 reads ANQGSEA. The CDR3 runs 14 residues. The CDR3: CSAASLSSYNEQFF. CDR3 coding DNA: TGCAGCGCTGCCAGCCTTAGCTCCTACAATGAGCAGTTCTTC.

The sample holds a few counts of this clonotype. The gene calls are TRBV11-2 and TRBJ2-6, with a tentative D call TRBD2 (6 bases). The CDR3 runs to 18 residues. Germline values: CDR1 SGHAT, CDR2 FQNNGV. V was cut by 2 bases and J by 1 base, with 15 bases left in between. CDR3 nucleotide sequence: TGTGCCAGCAGCTTACAGTTGCGGGGCCAATCTGGGGCCAACGTCCTGACTTTC. It specifies CASSLQLRGQSGANVLTF.

The J gene is TRBJ2-5, the V gene TRBV5-6; TRBD2 is a possible D gene (5 bases). The CDR3 is made up of 13 amino acids. Germline lookup yields CDR1 SGHDT and CDR2 YYEEEE. The germline V and J ends were trimmed by 0 bases and 5 bases, with 8 bases remaining between them. CDR3 DNA sequence: TGTGCCAGCAGCTTGGTGTCGGGGGAGACCCAGTACTTC. This codes for CASSLVSGETQYF.

This clonotype came up many times. V is TRBV20-1 and J is TRBJ2-7; 12 nucleotides agree with TRBD1. The CDR3 loop spans 16 amino acids. V shed 0 bases and J 4 bases; nucleotides not matched to a gene: 7. The germline V gene encodes CDR1 DFQATT and CDR2 SNEGSKA (reference sequence). This chain's CDR3 is CSARDPGQGAGYEQYF. In nucleotides, the CDR3 is TGCAGTGCTAGAGACCCGGGACAGGGGGCGGGATACGAGCAGTACTTC.

This clonotype has more than one count but fewer than ten. The genes are TRBV7-8 and TRBJ1-4; D perhaps matches TRBD1 (5 bases). Between the trimmed V and J ends, which lost 5 bases and 2 bases, there was a span of 24 bases. Germline CDR1 SGHVS, CDR2 FQNEAQ. The CDR3 is 19 residues long. This chain's CDR3 is CASSHRGWGDVSTNEKLFF. The CDR3 nucleotides are TGTGCCAGCAGCCATCGCGGATGGGGGGATGTTTCGACTAATGAAAAACTGTTTTTT. Filled out from reference TRBV7-8 and TRBJ1-4, the complete variable domain reads GAGVSQSPRYKVAKRGQDVALRCDPISGHVSLFWYQQALGQGPEFLTYFQNEAQLDKSGLPSDRFFAERPEGSVSTLKIQRTQQEDSAVYLCASSHRGWGDVSTNEKLFFGSGTQLSVL.

The table lists this clonotype with many counts. The chain recombines TRBV28 with TRBJ1-2, with D unresolved. The CDR3 totals 12 residues. The V gene's germline CDR1 is MDHEN and CDR2 SYDVKM. V lost 5 bases to trimming and J lost 10 bases, with 14 bases between them. The CDR3 DNA is TGTGCCAGCAGTCTTATCGAAGATGACTACACCTTC. It yields the protein CASSLIEDDYTF.

This clonotype came up many times. The V gene is TRBV6-6, the J gene TRBJ1-2; D is undetermined. This CDR3 spans 13 amino acids. The germline gives CDR1 MNHNY, CDR2 SVGAGI (reference sequence). Trimming pared 4 bases from V and 7 bases from J, leaving 13 bases between. The CDR3 loop is CASSWDLTGGYTF. DNA of the CDR3: TGTGCCAGCAGTTGGGATCTGACCGGTGGCTACACCTTC.

This clonotype came up many times. For the CDR3, the DNA is TGTGCCAGCTCACTGGGGGGGACGACTGAAGCTTTCTTT. It specifies CASSLGGTTEAFF. The chain has TRBV6-5 and TRBJ1-1, with D maybe TRBD1 (5 bases). Trimming removed 8 bases from V and 5 bases from J, with 15 bases in between. This CDR3 has 13 residues. Germline CDR1 MNHEY, CDR2 SVGAGI.

This clonotype has at least ten counts. The V and J genes are TRBV7-8 and TRBJ1-5; D may be TRBD1 (6 bases). Germline CDR1 is SGHVS and CDR2 is FQNEAQ. Deletions cut 6 bases from V and 5 bases from J, with 14 bases between. The CDR3 extends over 14 amino acids. The CDR3 nucleotides read TGTGCCAGCAGTGACGGACAGCCCTATCAGCCCCAGCATTTT. Protein sequence: CASSDGQPYQPQHF.

This clonotype has at least ten counts. The V gene is TRBV7-9, the J gene TRBJ1-1, with a possible D match to TRBD1 (5 bases). Germline values: CDR1 SEHNR, CDR2 FQNEAQ (reference sequence). V gave up 7 bases and J gave up 1 base, with 13 bases separating them. The CDR3 covers 14 residues. The CDR3 DNA reads as TGTGCCAGCATCCTGGGGCGGCAGAACACTGAAGCTTTCTTT. This translates into CASILGRQNTEAFF. The whole variable domain, remainder taken from reference TRBV7-9 and TRBJ1-1, is DTGVSQNPRHKITKRGQNVTFRCDPISEHNRLYWYRQTLGQGPEFLTYFQNEAQLEKSRLLSDRFSAERPKGSFSTLEIQRTEQGDSAMYLCASILGRQNTEAFFGQGTRLTVV.

J is TRBJ2-1 and V is TRBV24-1; TRBD1 matches 7 bases. The CDR3 contains 16 residues. In germline, CDR1 is KGHDR, CDR2 SFDVKD. The junction had 5 bases not matched to a gene; V was cut back by 2 bases and J by 2 bases. The CDR3 is CATSDSGTVAYNEQFF. DNA of the CDR3: TGTGCCACCAGTGATTCCGGGACAGTCGCCTACAATGAGCAGTTCTTC.

The chain carries TRBV4-1 and TRBJ1-2; D might be TRBD1 (5 bases). Germline CDR1 and CDR2: MGHRA and YSYEKL. V lost 0 bases and J 8 bases, leaving 22 bases between the germline ends. The CDR3 runs 17 residues. CDR3 in amino acids: CASSQEALTALRRGYTF. The DNA of the CDR3 is TGCGCCAGCAGCCAAGAAGCTCTGACAGCCCTTAGGCGGGGCTACACCTTC.

To note about this clonotype: This sequence may be a read error, since a much larger clone differs from it by one base. This chain links TRBV20-1 with TRBJ2-5; D remains unclear. CDR3 length equals 14 residues. The germline V gene encodes CDR1 DFQATT and CDR2 SNEGSKA (reference sequence). V lost 3 bases to trimming and J lost 0 bases, with 11 bases between them. The CDR3 nucleotides read TGCAGTGCTAGCTCCACCGGGTACCAAGAGACCCAGTACTTC. Translation: CSASSTGYQETQYF.

This clonotype was seen more than once but under ten times. Here the CDR3 DNA reads TGTGCCAGCAGCCGCGTGGGGCGGGGGGTGAATGGCTACACCTTC. Protein product: CASSRVGRGVNGYTF. V gene TRBV2 combines with J gene TRBJ1-2, with TRBD1 as a possible D gene (5 bases). The ends were cut back, 6 bases at V and 6 bases at J, with 20 bases in the middle. The germline CDR1 and CDR2 sequences are SNHLY and FYNNEI. The CDR3 runs to 15 residues.

This clonotype was recorded many times. The V call is TRBV5-1, the J call TRBJ1-2; 9 bases are a match to TRBD1. The trim removed 7 bases at V and 0 bases at J, leaving 7 bases unmatched. The CDR3 covers 15 residues. CDR1 is SGHRS and CDR2 is YFSETQ in the germline V gene. CDR3 in amino acids: CASRTGASANYGYTF. CDR3 in DNA: TGCGCCAGCCGGACAGGGGCTTCAGCTAACTATGGCTACACCTTC.